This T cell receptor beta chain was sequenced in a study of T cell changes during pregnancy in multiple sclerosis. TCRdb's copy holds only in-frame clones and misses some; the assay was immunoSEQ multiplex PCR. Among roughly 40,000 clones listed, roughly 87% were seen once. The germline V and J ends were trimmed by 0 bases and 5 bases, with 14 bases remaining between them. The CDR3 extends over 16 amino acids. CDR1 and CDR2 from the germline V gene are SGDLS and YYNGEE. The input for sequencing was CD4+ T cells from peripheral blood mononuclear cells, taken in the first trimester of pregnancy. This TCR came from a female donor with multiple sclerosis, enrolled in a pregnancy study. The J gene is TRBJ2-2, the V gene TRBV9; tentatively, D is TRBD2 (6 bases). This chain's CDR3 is CASSVGGTPTTGELFF. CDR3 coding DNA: TGTGCCAGCAGCGTAGGGGGGACTCCAACAACCGGGGAGCTGTTTTTT.